The sequence of this T cell receptor beta chain was determined in a study of cytomegalovirus exposure and HLA in healthy donors. The PCR was carried out with 60 Vbeta primers and 13 Jbeta primers. Using immunoSEQ multiplex PCR, the repertoire was profiled, and TCRdb retains in-frame clones only, with some absent. The table has approximately 130,000 clones, about 81% seen once. General study results and limits: DRB1 had the most TCR associations and HLA-C the fewest, a later analysis found, with rates varying by HLA locus. Later analysis identified 16,000 or so TCR beta sequences associated with HLA alleles, using a false discovery rate threshold of 0.05.

Notes on this clone: What it recognizes is unknown.

This CDR3 has 14 amino acids. Germline lookup yields CDR1 GTSNPN and CDR2 SVGIG (reference sequence). V lost 8 bases and J lost 14, with 25 bases in between. The V gene is TRBV30, the J gene TRBJ1-6; TRBD1 is a possible D gene (5 bases). The specimen sequenced was PBMCs. This sequence originates from a woman between 40 and 55 years old in good health and CMV-seropositive. The CDR3 reads CAGSTGTSYPALHF. CDR3 coding DNA: TGTGCCGGCTCTACCGGGACTTCTTATCCCGCCCTCCACTTT.